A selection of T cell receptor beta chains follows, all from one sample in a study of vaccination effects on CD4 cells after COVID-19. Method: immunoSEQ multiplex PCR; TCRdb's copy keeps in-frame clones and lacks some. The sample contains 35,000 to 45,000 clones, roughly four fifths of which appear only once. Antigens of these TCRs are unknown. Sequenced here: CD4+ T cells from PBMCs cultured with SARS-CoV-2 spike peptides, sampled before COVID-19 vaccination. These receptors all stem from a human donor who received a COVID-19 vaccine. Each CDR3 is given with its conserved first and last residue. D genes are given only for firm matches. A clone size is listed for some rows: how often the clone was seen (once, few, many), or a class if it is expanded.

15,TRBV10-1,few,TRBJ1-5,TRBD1,CASGDRGAHGQPQHF,TGCGCCAGCGGGGACAGGGGCGCGCATGGTCAGCCCCAGCATTTT
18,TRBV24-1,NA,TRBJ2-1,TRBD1,CATSDSPGTGISYNEQFF,TGTGCCACCAGTGATTCACCCGGGACAGGGATTTCCTACAATGAGCAGTTCTTC
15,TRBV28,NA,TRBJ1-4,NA,CASSNPQSVNEKLFF,TGTGCCAGCAGTAACCCACAGAGCGTTAATGAAAAACTGTTTTTT
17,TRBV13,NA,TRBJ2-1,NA,CASSLVGLPHLANEQFF,TGTGCCAGCAGCTTAGTAGGGCTTCCCCACCTGGCCAATGAGCAGTTCTTC
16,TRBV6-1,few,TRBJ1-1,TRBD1,CASSKGTGRTNTEAFF,TGTGCCAGCAGTAAAGGGACAGGGAGGACGAACACTGAAGCTTTCTTT
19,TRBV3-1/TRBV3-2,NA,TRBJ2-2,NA,CASSQEQFGPPVHTGELFF,TGTGCCAGCAGCCAAGAGCAGTTTGGCCCCCCGGTTCATACCGGGGAGCTGTTTTTT
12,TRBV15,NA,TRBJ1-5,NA,CATSRERDPQHF,TGTGCCACCAGCAGAGAGCGGGACCCCCAGCATTTT
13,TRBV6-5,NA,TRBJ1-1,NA,CASSYGSNTEAFF,TGTGCCAGCAGTTACGGATCGAACACTGAAGCTTTCTTT
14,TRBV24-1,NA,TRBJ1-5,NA,CATSEAGPDQPQHF,TGTGCCACCAGTGAAGCCGGGCCGGATCAGCCCCAGCATTTT
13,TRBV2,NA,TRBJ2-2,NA,CASNRENTGELFF,TGTGCCAGTAATCGGGAGAACACCGGGGAGCTGTTTTTT
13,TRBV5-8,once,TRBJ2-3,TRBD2,CASRASGGNTQYF,TGTGCCAGCAGGGCTAGCGGGGGGAATACGCAGTATTTT
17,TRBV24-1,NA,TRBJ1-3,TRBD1,CATSDRPGTGVGNTIYF,TGTGCCACCAGTGACCGTCCCGGGACAGGGGTTGGAAACACCATATATTTT
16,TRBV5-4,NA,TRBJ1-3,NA,CASSTGAPSPGNTIYF,TGTGCCAGCAGCACCGGGGCTCCTTCCCCAGGAAACACCATATATTTT
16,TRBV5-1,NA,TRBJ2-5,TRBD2,CASSPRLAGGHETQYF,TGCGCCAGCAGCCCCCGACTAGCGGGGGGGCATGAGACCCAGTACTTC
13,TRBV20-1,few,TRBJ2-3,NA,CSASFRVEDTQYF,TGCAGTGCTAGTTTCAGGGTAGAAGATACGCAGTATTTT
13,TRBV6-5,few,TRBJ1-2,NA,CASSYRERRGYTF,TGTGCCAGCAGTTACAGGGAACGACGTGGCTACACCTTC
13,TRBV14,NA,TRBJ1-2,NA,CASSQAPPRGYTF,TGTGCCAGCAGCCAAGCCCCCCCCCGTGGCTACACCTTC
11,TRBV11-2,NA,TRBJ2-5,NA,CASSLGETQYF,TGTGCCAGCAGCTTGGGAGAGACCCAGTACTTC
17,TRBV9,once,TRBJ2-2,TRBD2,CASSVTLAGGPGGELFF,TGTGCCAGCAGCGTAACCCTAGCGGGGGGGCCGGGCGGGGAGCTGTTTTTT
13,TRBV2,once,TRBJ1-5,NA,CASNLQGYQPQHF,TGTGCCAGCAATTTACAGGGATACCAGCCCCAGCATTTT
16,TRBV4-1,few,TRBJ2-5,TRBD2,CASSQGFGTTQETQYF,TGCGCCAGCAGCCAAGGGTTCGGGACTACCCAAGAGACCCAGTACTTC
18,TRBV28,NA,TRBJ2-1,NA,CASNGPFFRGASYNEQFF,TGTGCCAGCAATGGTCCATTCTTCAGGGGCGCCTCGTACAATGAGCAGTTCTTC
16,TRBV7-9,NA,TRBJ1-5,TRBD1,CAKESGTGGENQPQHF,TGTGCCAAAGAGTCCGGGACAGGGGGCGAGAATCAGCCCCAGCATTTT
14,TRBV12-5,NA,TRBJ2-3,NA,CASGSLSGADTQYF,TGTGCTAGTGGTTCCCTCTCGGGGGCGGATACGCAGTATTTT
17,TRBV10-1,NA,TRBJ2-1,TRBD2,CASSRGTSGGAENEQFF,TGCGCCAGCAGTCGGGGGACCTCCGGGGGGGCCGAAAATGAGCAGTTCTTC
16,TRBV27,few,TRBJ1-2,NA,CASSPDARSLGYGYTF,TGTGCCAGCAGTCCTGACGCGAGGTCGCTGGGCTATGGCTACACCTTC
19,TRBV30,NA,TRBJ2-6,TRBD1,CAFLGAVGTGLSGANVLTF,TGTGCCTTTCTAGGAGCGGTTGGGACAGGGCTCTCTGGGGCCAACGTCCTGACTTTC